The rows below give T cell receptor beta chains drawn from one sample of a study of long-term antiretroviral therapy in people with HIV. TCRdb keeps only in-frame clones here, not all; method: immunoSEQ multiplex PCR. The table shows more than 15,000 clones, with 80% occurring only once. The sample was unsorted PBMCs, taken 2.9 years after starting antiretroviral therapy. These receptors were obtained from a young woman with HIV. Each CDR3 is given with its conserved first and last residue. Fields, in order: D gene, V gene, J gene, clone size, CDR3 protein, CDR3 DNA. The D gene is left open where the match is weak. Only some rows state a clone size, as once, few, many or a class for expanded clones.

d_gene: -; v_gene: TRBV6-1; j_gene: TRBJ2-5; abundance: once; CDR3aa: CASSGGLWETQYF; CDR3nt: TGTGCCAGCAGCGGCGGGTTGTGGGAGACCCAGTACTTC
d_gene: TRBD1; v_gene: TRBV30; j_gene: TRBJ1-6; abundance: -; CDR3aa: CACLTGTGLSPLHF; CDR3nt: TGTGCCTGCCTTACTGGGACAGGGTTATCACCCCTCCACTTT
d_gene: -; v_gene: TRBV4-2; j_gene: TRBJ2-1; abundance: few; CDR3aa: CASSQQTGSSYNEQFF; CDR3nt: TGTGCCAGCAGCCAACAAACAGGGAGCTCCTACAATGAGCAGTTCTTC
d_gene: TRBD2; v_gene: TRBV10-2; j_gene: TRBJ2-3; abundance: few; CDR3aa: CANGCVRGLGDTQYF; CDR3nt: TGCGCCAACGGATGCGTGCGGGGGTTGGGAGATACGCAGTATTTT
d_gene: -; v_gene: TRBV2; j_gene: TRBJ2-5; abundance: -; CDR3aa: CASSGSGTQETQYF; CDR3nt: TGTGCCAGCAGTGGATCCGGGACACAAGAGACCCAGTACTTC
d_gene: TRBD1; v_gene: TRBV4-2; j_gene: TRBJ2-2; abundance: few; CDR3aa: CASSQEGTGRTGELFF; CDR3nt: TGTGCCAGCAGCCAAGAGGGGACAGGGCGGACCGGGGAGCTGTTTTTT
d_gene: -; v_gene: TRBV14; j_gene: TRBJ1-6; abundance: once; CDR3aa: CASSQGTALGSPLHF; CDR3nt: TGTGCCAGCAGCCAAGGGACCGCTTTGGGGTCACCCCTCCACTTT
d_gene: TRBD2; v_gene: TRBV6-6; j_gene: TRBJ2-3; abundance: -; CDR3aa: CASLPGLAGGEDTQYF; CDR3nt: TGTGCCAGCCTCCCCGGGCTAGCGGGGGGGGAAGATACGCAGTATTTT
d_gene: -; v_gene: TRBV6-1; j_gene: TRBJ2-7; abundance: -; CDR3aa: CASSEAERFYEQYF; CDR3nt: TGTGCCAGCAGTGAAGCGGAGAGGTTCTACGAGCAGTACTTC
d_gene: -; v_gene: TRBV6-5; j_gene: TRBJ1-3; abundance: few; CDR3aa: CASSSRLATIYF; CDR3nt: TGTGCCAGCAGTTCCCGACTGGCCACCATATATTTT
d_gene: -; v_gene: TRBV5-6; j_gene: TRBJ1-5; abundance: -; CDR3aa: CASSLNRRVSQPQHF; CDR3nt: TGTGCCAGCAGCTTGAACCGACGGGTCAGCCAGCCCCAGCATTTT
d_gene: TRBD2; v_gene: TRBV19; j_gene: TRBJ2-2; abundance: once; CDR3aa: CASSPGGASGELFF; CDR3nt: TGTGCCAGTAGTCCCGGGGGGGCTTCCGGGGAGCTGTTTTTT
d_gene: -; v_gene: TRBV7-9; j_gene: TRBJ2-3; abundance: -; CDR3aa: CASSWTDSTDTQYF; CDR3nt: TGTGCCAGCAGCTGGACAGATAGCACAGATACGCAGTATTTT
d_gene: TRBD1; v_gene: TRBV27; j_gene: TRBJ1-2; abundance: -; CDR3aa: CASSGTGAIFYGYTF; CDR3nt: TGTGCCAGCAGTGGGACAGGGGCGATCTTCTATGGCTACACCTTC
d_gene: TRBD1; v_gene: TRBV6-5; j_gene: TRBJ1-5; abundance: -; CDR3aa: CASSPTTGGNQPQHF; CDR3nt: TGTGCCAGCAGTCCCACTACAGGGGGCAATCAGCCCCAGCATTTT
d_gene: TRBD1; v_gene: TRBV2; j_gene: TRBJ1-1; abundance: -; CDR3aa: CASSQTGNAEAFF; CDR3nt: TGTGCCAGCAGCCAGACAGGGAATGCTGAAGCTTTCTTT
d_gene: TRBD2; v_gene: TRBV6-4; j_gene: TRBJ2-3; abundance: -; CDR3aa: CASSDASGGASDTQYF; CDR3nt: TGTGCCAGCAGTGACGCTAGCGGGGGGGCCTCAGATACGCAGTATTTT
d_gene: -; v_gene: TRBV7-8; j_gene: TRBJ2-5; abundance: -; CDR3aa: CASSPTGTEETQYF; CDR3nt: TGTGCCAGCAGCCCGACCGGGACCGAAGAGACCCAGTACTTC
d_gene: -; v_gene: TRBV5-3; j_gene: TRBJ2-4; abundance: -; CDR3aa: CARSLVGGPLAKNIQYF; CDR3nt: TGTGCCAGAAGCTTGGTGGGAGGTCCCCTAGCCAAAAACATTCAGTACTTC
d_gene: -; v_gene: TRBV6-9; j_gene: TRBJ1-1; abundance: -; CDR3aa: CASSYWSNTEAFF; CDR3nt: TGTGCCAGCAGTTACTGGTCGAACACTGAAGCTTTCTTT
d_gene: TRBD1; v_gene: TRBV18; j_gene: TRBJ1-2; abundance: -; CDR3aa: CASSPGTGLRYGYTF; CDR3nt: TGTGCCAGCTCACCCGGGACAGGGCTTCGCTATGGCTACACCTTC
d_gene: -; v_gene: TRBV6-1; j_gene: TRBJ1-6; abundance: -; CDR3aa: CASSERSSGADGANSPLHF; CDR3nt: TGTGCCAGCAGTGAACGGTCATCGGGAGCCGATGGGGCTAATTCACCCCTCCACTTT
d_gene: -; v_gene: TRBV19; j_gene: TRBJ1-4; abundance: -; CDR3aa: CASRVDRNEKLFF; CDR3nt: TGTGCCAGTAGAGTGGACCGAAATGAAAAACTGTTTTTT
d_gene: TRBD2; v_gene: TRBV7-2; j_gene: TRBJ2-1; abundance: -; CDR3aa: CASSKTAGERNEQFF; CDR3nt: TGTGCCAGCAGTAAAACCGCGGGGGAGAGGAATGAGCAGTTCTTC
d_gene: -; v_gene: TRBV14; j_gene: TRBJ2-5; abundance: few; CDR3aa: CASSTGWETQYF; CDR3nt: TGTGCCAGCAGCACCGGGTGGGAGACCCAGTACTTC
d_gene: -; v_gene: TRBV5-4; j_gene: TRBJ2-1; abundance: -; CDR3aa: CASSLEGRGGYNEQFF; CDR3nt: TGTGCCAGCAGCTTGGAGGGCAGGGGAGGATACAATGAGCAGTTCTTC
d_gene: TRBD1; v_gene: TRBV9; j_gene: TRBJ2-2; abundance: -; CDR3aa: CASSATGGTGELFF; CDR3nt: TGTGCCAGCAGCGCGACAGGGGGGACCGGGGAGCTGTTTTTT
d_gene: -; v_gene: TRBV14; j_gene: TRBJ2-3; abundance: -; CDR3aa: CASSPQGGGGGSPQYF; CDR3nt: TGTGCCAGCAGCCCCCAAGGAGGTGGGGGAGGCTCTCCGCAGTATTTT
d_gene: -; v_gene: TRBV5-1; j_gene: TRBJ1-5; abundance: -; CDR3aa: CASSPGPGENQPQHF; CDR3nt: TGCGCCAGCAGCCCGGGACCGGGTGAGAATCAGCCCCAGCATTTT
d_gene: -; v_gene: TRBV4-2; j_gene: TRBJ2-2; abundance: few; CDR3aa: CASSQDGAGELFF; CDR3nt: TGTGCCAGCAGCCAAGATGGGGCCGGGGAGCTGTTTTTT
d_gene: TRBD1; v_gene: TRBV15; j_gene: TRBJ1-4; abundance: -; CDR3aa: CATSRGTGTNEKLFF; CDR3nt: TGTGCCACCAGCAGGGGGACAGGAACTAATGAAAAACTGTTTTTT
d_gene: TRBD2; v_gene: TRBV7-9; j_gene: TRBJ2-5; abundance: -; CDR3aa: CASSPQRDSETQYF; CDR3nt: TGTGCCAGCAGCCCTCAGCGGGATTCAGAGACCCAGTACTTC
d_gene: -; v_gene: TRBV2; j_gene: TRBJ2-5; abundance: -; CDR3aa: CASGWAIQETQYF; CDR3nt: TGTGCCAGCGGATGGGCCATCCAAGAGACCCAGTACTTC
d_gene: TRBD1; v_gene: TRBV29-1; j_gene: TRBJ2-5; abundance: -; CDR3aa: CSAVRHEGTGTRRGQETQYF; CDR3nt: TGCAGCGCTGTGCGACATGAAGGGACAGGGACGAGGAGGGGGCAAGAGACCCAGTACTTC
d_gene: TRBD2; v_gene: TRBV5-1; j_gene: TRBJ2-2; abundance: -; CDR3aa: CASTLRGGPDGELFF; CDR3nt: TGCGCCAGCACACTTCGGGGGGGCCCTGACGGGGAGCTGTTTTTT
d_gene: -; v_gene: TRBV15; j_gene: TRBJ1-6; abundance: -; CDR3aa: CATSRVGNSPLHF; CDR3nt: TGTGCCACCAGCAGAGTTGGGAATTCACCCCTCCACTTT
d_gene: -; v_gene: TRBV10-2; j_gene: TRBJ2-5; abundance: -; CDR3aa: CASTRGVNRGNEETQYF; CDR3nt: TGCGCCAGCACTCGGGGGGTTAACAGGGGGAATGAAGAGACCCAGTACTTC
d_gene: -; v_gene: TRBV18; j_gene: TRBJ2-3; abundance: -; CDR3aa: CASSPGASSTDTQYF; CDR3nt: TGTGCCAGCTCACCGGGGGCGTCTAGCACAGATACGCAGTATTTT
d_gene: TRBD1; v_gene: TRBV4-2; j_gene: TRBJ1-2; abundance: -; CDR3aa: CASSHSGTGAFNGYTF; CDR3nt: TGTGCCAGCAGCCATTCCGGGACAGGGGCTTTTAATGGCTACACCTTC
d_gene: TRBD1; v_gene: TRBV29-1; j_gene: TRBJ1-4; abundance: -; CDR3aa: CSVTGFNEKLFF; CDR3nt: TGCAGCGTGACAGGGTTCAATGAAAAACTGTTTTTT
d_gene: -; v_gene: TRBV7-9; j_gene: TRBJ1-3; abundance: -; CDR3aa: CASSLGSMGVGNTIYF; CDR3nt: TGTGCCAGCAGCTTAGGGTCAATGGGCGTCGGAAACACCATATATTTT
d_gene: -; v_gene: TRBV9; j_gene: TRBJ2-3; abundance: -; CDR3aa: CASSLQTGNTDTQYF; CDR3nt: TGTGCCAGCAGCCTCCAAACAGGGAACACAGATACGCAGTATTTT
d_gene: -; v_gene: TRBV2; j_gene: TRBJ2-6; abundance: -; CDR3aa: CASSTGPGANVLTF; CDR3nt: TGTGCCAGCAGTACAGGCCCTGGGGCCAACGTCCTGACTTTC
d_gene: -; v_gene: TRBV7-6; j_gene: TRBJ2-1; abundance: -; CDR3aa: CASSGYKGPEFTSYNEQFF; CDR3nt: TGTGCCAGCAGCGGATACAAAGGGCCTGAGTTTACCTCCTACAATGAGCAGTTCTTC
d_gene: -; v_gene: TRBV19; j_gene: TRBJ2-2; abundance: -; CDR3aa: CASNQDLAGELFF; CDR3nt: TGTGCCAGTAACCAGGATTTGGCCGGGGAGCTGTTTTTT
d_gene: -; v_gene: TRBV11-2; j_gene: TRBJ1-1; abundance: -; CDR3aa: CASSAGAGSKAFF; CDR3nt: TGTGCCAGCAGCGCAGGCGCCGGGTCCAAAGCTTTCTTT
d_gene: -; v_gene: TRBV5-1; j_gene: TRBJ1-2; abundance: few; CDR3aa: CASSLGGFQDGYTF; CDR3nt: TGCGCCAGCAGCTTGGGAGGGTTTCAAGATGGCTACACCTTC
d_gene: TRBD1; v_gene: TRBV18; j_gene: TRBJ2-2; abundance: few; CDR3aa: CASSLQGALTGELFF; CDR3nt: TGTGCCAGCTCACTACAGGGGGCCTTGACCGGGGAGCTGTTTTTT
d_gene: -; v_gene: TRBV5-1; j_gene: TRBJ2-2; abundance: -; CDR3aa: CASSFGLITGELFF; CDR3nt: TGCGCCAGCAGCTTCGGACTGATCACCGGGGAGCTGTTTTTT